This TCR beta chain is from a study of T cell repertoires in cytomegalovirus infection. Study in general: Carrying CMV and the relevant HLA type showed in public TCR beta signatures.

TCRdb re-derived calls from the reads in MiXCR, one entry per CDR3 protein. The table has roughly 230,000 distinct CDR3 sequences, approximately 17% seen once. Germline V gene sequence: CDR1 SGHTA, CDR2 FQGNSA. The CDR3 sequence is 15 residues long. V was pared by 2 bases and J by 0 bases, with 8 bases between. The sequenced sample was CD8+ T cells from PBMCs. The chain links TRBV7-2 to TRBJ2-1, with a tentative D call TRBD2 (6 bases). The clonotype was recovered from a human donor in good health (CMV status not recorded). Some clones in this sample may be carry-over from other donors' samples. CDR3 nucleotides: TGTGCCAGCAGCTTATTCGGGAGCTCCTACAATGAGCAGTTCTTC. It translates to CASSLFGSSYNEQFF.